This T cell receptor beta chain was identified during a study of cytomegalovirus exposure and HLA in healthy donors. 60 Vbeta and 13 Jbeta primers were used in PCR. In the original processing: In a later analysis, 75 million to 95 million unique TCR beta chains included roughly 11 million shared by two or more donors. Here immunoSEQ multiplex PCR was the method, and the copy in TCRdb shows in-frame clones only, minus some. V and J calls and clone size are those listed in that table; D and trimming were worked out from the DNA. Among approximately 100,000 clones listed, 79% were seen once. Of note for this clone: The antigen remains undetermined.

General study points: In vitro work confirmed that a few CMV-associated chains recognize CMV antigens.

There are 13 residues in the CDR3. Between the trimmed V and J ends, which lost 9 bases and 10 bases, there was a span of 16 bases. Germline V gives CDR1 ENHRY, CDR2 SYGVKD. The chain combines TRBV10-3 with TRBJ1-6; D is perhaps TRBD1 (5 bases). This receptor was identified in a woman aged 40 to 49 in good health and CMV-seronegative. The material sequenced was PBMCs. CDR3 residues: CAIAGTPGSPLHF. The CDR3 DNA is TGTGCCATTGCCGGGACTCCTGGCTCACCCCTCCACTTT.